Only one count was recorded for the clone carrying this T cell receptor (beta chain). Its specificity is not known. The sample belongs to a study of T cells after posttransplantation cyclophosphamide. Study observations and caveats: Later post-transplant blood repertoires were often dominated by donor CD8+ memory clones. Recipient CMV seropositivity and CMV reactivation strongly tracked TRB clonality.

TCRdb's table, derived via immunoSEQ multiplex PCR, lists solely in-frame clones and lacks some. The sample records around 50,000 clones, 85% to 95% being singletons. Trimming cost V 1 base and J 7 bases; bases outside gene matches: 6. Germline V lookup: CDR1 KGHSH, CDR2 LQKENI. The CDR3 sequence is 15 residues long. The chain links TRBV18 to TRBJ1-2; 10 bases are shared with TRBD1. The sequence derives from a woman in her 50s in good health and a related stem cell transplant donor. Source material: PBMCs. The CDR3 here is CASSPLGQGFFGYTF. The CDR3 region has the DNA TGTGCCAGCTCACCACTGGGACAGGGGTTTTTTGGCTACACCTTC.